The 32 T cell receptor beta chains below were found in one sample sequenced in a study of cytomegalovirus exposure and HLA in healthy donors. PCR involved 60 Vbeta and 13 Jbeta primers. Produced via immunoSEQ multiplex PCR; TCRdb's table is partial and in-frame only. The sample consists of fewer than 150,000 clones, 60% to 80% of them appearing once. Source material: PBMCs. Receptors originate from a man between 18 and 35 years old in good health and CMV-seropositive.

This clone showed up just a few times. The V call is TRBV15, the J call TRBJ1-5; the D gene is possibly TRBD1 (5 bases). Looked up from germline, CDR1 is LNHNV and CDR2 is YYDKDF (reference sequence). V was cut by 5 bases and J by 4 bases, with 18 bases left in between. The CDR3 is made up of 16 amino acids. The DNA of the CDR3 is TGTGCCACCAGCGATGGGCAGGGCTGGGGAAATCAGCCCCAGCATTTT. Its translation: CATSDGQGWGNQPQHF.

This chain joins TRBV29-1 and TRBJ1-1; D might be TRBD1 (6 bases). This CDR3 contains 12 residues. Trimming pared 7 bases from V and 6 bases from J, leaving 15 bases between. CDR1 SQVTM and CDR2 ANQGSEA come from the germline V gene. The CDR3 coding sequence is TGCAGCGCCACAGGGAGTGTGGCTGAAGCTTTCTTT. Translating it yields CSATGSVAEAFF.

This clone came up a few times. The rearrangement uses TRBV28 and TRBJ1-5; D unclear. Trimming removed 7 bases from V and 9 bases from J, with 7 bases in between. Germline V CDR1 and CDR2: MDHEN, SYDVKM. This CDR3 comprises 10 residues. CDR3 region: CASNRRPQHF. The CDR3 DNA follows: TGTGCCAGCAATCGGAGGCCCCAGCATTTT.

The V call is TRBV2, the J call TRBJ1-2; a possible D gene is TRBD1 (5 bases). The CDR3 is 13 amino acids. Germline V gives CDR1 SNHLY, CDR2 FYNNEI. Trimming cost V 4 bases and J 8 bases, with 14 bases left between them. CDR3 region: CASSGTGGRGYTF. The CDR3 DNA is TGTGCCAGCAGTGGGACCGGGGGTCGAGGCTACACCTTC.

This clone was seen a single time. This sequence joins TRBV11-2 and TRBJ2-7, with 9 bases aligning to TRBD1. This CDR3 region has 17 residues. CDR1 and CDR2 from the germline V gene are SGHAT and FQNNGV. The trim removed 2 bases at V and 1 base at J, leaving 9 bases unmatched. The CDR3 DNA sequence: TGTGCCAGCAGCTTAAGTACAGGGGGCCCAAAATCCTACGAGCAGTACTTC. Amino acids: CASSLSTGGPKSYEQYF. Full variable domain (remainder filled in from reference TRBV11-2 and TRBJ2-7): EAGVAQSPRYKIIEKRQSVAFWCNPISGHATLYWYQQILGQGPKLLIQFQNNGVVDDSQLPKDRFSAERLKGVDSTLKIQPAKLEDSAVYLCASSLSTGGPKSYEQYFGPGTRLTVT.

This clone was observed a handful of times. The genes are TRBV11-1 and TRBJ2-3; D possibly corresponds to TRBD1 (5 bases). The germline gives CDR1 SGHAT, CDR2 FQDESV (reference sequence). V lost 5 bases, J lost 0 bases, and 6 bases lay in between. CDR3 size: 13 residues. The CDR3 spells CASSPGSTDTQYF. The CDR3 DNA sequence: TGTGCCAGCAGCCCAGGGAGCACAGATACGCAGTATTTT.

The chain recombines TRBV11-2 with TRBJ2-5; D remains ambiguous. The V end lost 3 bases, the J end lost 5 bases, and 10 bases lay between the germline ends. CDR1 SGHAT and CDR2 FQNNGV come from the germline V gene. The CDR3 contains 13 residues. The CDR3, as DNA: TGTGCCAGCAGCTTCGGCCCGCGGGAGACCCAGTACTTC. Its protein product is CASSFGPRETQYF.

The gene calls are TRBV7-9 and TRBJ2-1; 9 positions match TRBD1. Trimming at V came to 1 base and at J to 5 bases, leaving 3 bases not matched to a gene. Germline CDR1 SEHNR, CDR2 FQNEAQ (reference sequence). The CDR3 runs to 15 residues. The CDR3 loop is CASSLVGTGNNEQFF. Here the CDR3 DNA reads TGTGCCAGCAGCTTAGTTGGGACAGGGAACAATGAGCAGTTCTTC.

This chain joins TRBV30 and TRBJ1-5; no firm D call. In germline, CDR1 is GTSNPN, CDR2 SVGIG (reference sequence). The CDR3 totals 13 residues. Between the trimmed V and J ends, which lost 0 bases and 9 bases, there was a span of 12 bases. The CDR3 nucleotides read TGTGCCTGGAGTGTACTGTCAATGTCGCCCCAGCATTTT. This encodes CAWSVLSMSPQHF.

The V gene is TRBV2, the J gene TRBJ1-6; 8 positions agree with TRBD1. V gave up 6 bases and J gave up 7 bases; unmatched junction bases: 5. Germline CDR1 and CDR2: SNHLY and FYNNEI. The CDR3 consists of 14 residues. CDR3 sequence reads: CASRGGQANSPLHF. CDR3 bases: TGTGCCAGCAGGGGGGGACAGGCCAATTCACCCCTCCACTTT.

The chain links TRBV5-4 to TRBJ2-7, with 8 bases fitting TRBD1. The CDR3 covers 15 residues. V shed 3 bases, J shed 0 bases, and the junction held 5 bases outside the gene matches. CDR1 SGHNT and CDR2 YYREEE come from the germline V gene (reference sequence). The CDR3 sequence: CASSSDRVSSYEQYF. The CDR3, as DNA: TGTGCCAGCAGCTCGGACAGGGTAAGCTCCTACGAGCAGTACTTC.

The V call is TRBV29-1, the J call TRBJ2-1, with 7 positions matching TRBD2. V lost 3 bases to trimming and J lost 6 bases; unmatched junction nucleotides: 2. CDR1 and CDR2 from the germline V gene are SQVTM and ANQGSEA. The CDR3 loop spans 12 amino acids. Here the CDR3 reads CSVDWGGNEQFF. CDR3 bases: TGCAGCGTTGATTGGGGGGGCAATGAGCAGTTCTTC.

V usage is TRBV10-1 and J usage is TRBJ1-2, with D perhaps matching TRBD1 (5 bases). Germline CDR1 reads WNHNN; CDR2 reads SYGVQD (reference sequence). This CDR3 region has 16 residues. The V and J ends lost 2 bases and 8 bases respectively, with 21 bases between them. The CDR3 loop reads CASSEGQGGSPSGYTF. The CDR3, as DNA: TGCGCCAGCAGTGAGGGGCAGGGAGGATCCCCAAGCGGCTACACCTTC.

The chain carries TRBV7-2 and TRBJ1-6; D might be TRBD1 (5 bases). CDR1 SGHTA and CDR2 FQGNSA come from the germline V gene. The V end was cut by 3 bases, the J end by 8 bases, with 11 bases between. CDR3 length: 14 residues. CDR3 amino acids: CASSFGRADSPLHF. CDR3 coding DNA: TGTGCCAGCAGCTTCGGCAGGGCGGATTCACCCCTCCACTTT.

The sample holds a few counts of this clone. The rearrangement links TRBV5-4 to TRBJ2-2; D remains ambiguous. Germline loops: CDR1 SGHNT, CDR2 YYREEE (reference sequence). V lost 4 bases and J lost 6, with 10 bases in between. The CDR3 is made up of 13 amino acids. CDR3 sequence: CASSLREAGELFF. The CDR3 nucleotides read TGTGCCAGCAGCCTCAGAGAGGCCGGGGAGCTGTTTTTT.

The genes are TRBV5-4 and TRBJ2-2; D may be TRBD1 (5 bases). The CDR3 contains 15 residues. The ends were cut back, 4 bases at V and 4 bases at J, with 14 bases in the middle. The germline CDR1 and CDR2 sequences are SGHNT and YYREEE (reference sequence). The CDR3 coding sequence is TGTGCCAGCAGCCAGAGACAGCTAACCACCGGGGAGCTGTTTTTT. Its protein is CASSQRQLTTGELFF.

This clone turned up a few times. The J gene is TRBJ2-1, the V gene TRBV5-1; 9 bases are shared with TRBD2. Trimming at V came to 9 bases and at J to 0 bases, leaving 4 bases not matched to a gene. Germline V lookup: CDR1 SGHRS, CDR2 YFSETQ. The CDR3 is 14 amino acids. The CDR3 spells CATSSGSSYNEQFF. CDR3 DNA sequence: TGCGCCACCAGTAGCGGGAGCTCCTACAATGAGCAGTTCTTC.

J is TRBJ2-5 and V is TRBV19; TRBD1 might be the D (5 bases). The CDR3 is 12 amino acids. Germline CDR1 is LNHDA and CDR2 is SQIVND (reference sequence). V lost 5 bases and J 2 bases, leaving 6 bases between the germline ends. The CDR3 loop is CASSPGQETQYF. Here the CDR3 DNA reads TGTGCCAGTAGTCCAGGGCAAGAGACCCAGTACTTC.

V is TRBV10-2 and J is TRBJ1-3; 9 nucleotides align to TRBD1. The trim removed 8 bases at V and 3 bases at J, leaving 5 bases unmatched. The CDR3 has 14 amino acids. The germline V gene encodes CDR1 WSHSY and CDR2 SAAADI. The CDR3, as DNA: TGCGCCAGCGGGACAGGGCGGGGTGGAAACACCATATATTTT. Translated: CASGTGRGGNTIYF.

The V call is TRBV6-1, the J call TRBJ1-5, with D perhaps matching TRBD1 (6 bases). V dropped 3 bases and J dropped 3 bases, with 12 bases sitting between them. The germline gives CDR1 MNHNS, CDR2 SASEGT. The length of the CDR3 is 15 residues. The DNA of the CDR3 is TGTGCCAGCAGTGAGTTACAGGGCTCCAATCAGCCCCAGCATTTT. This encodes CASSELQGSNQPQHF.

The rearrangement links TRBV9 to TRBJ1-2, with D perhaps matching TRBD1 (6 bases). Germline V gene sequence: CDR1 SGDLS, CDR2 YYNGEE. V lost 4 bases and J 3 bases, leaving 25 bases between the germline ends. The CDR3 loop spans 18 amino acids. The CDR3 is CASSPRETGGPRDYGYTF. CDR3 DNA sequence: TGTGCCAGCAGCCCCCGGGAGACGGGGGGGCCGAGGGACTATGGCTACACCTTC.

This clone was detected only a few times. J is TRBJ2-5 and V is TRBV7-7, with D unclear. This CDR3 is built from 14 residues. Trimming removed 5 bases at V and 4 bases at J, with 14 bases between. Germline assignment: CDR1 SSHAT and CDR2 FNYEAQ (reference sequence). As DNA, the CDR3 is TGTGCCAGCAGCCCAAATGGCAGGTTAGAGACCCAGTACTTC. It codes for CASSPNGRLETQYF.

V usage is TRBV6-5 and J usage is TRBJ1-1; D remains unclear. Germline values: CDR1 MNHEY, CDR2 SVGAGI. This CDR3 spans 13 amino acids. V shed 10 bases and J shed 1 base, with 13 bases lying between them. The CDR3 region is CATFSRQNTEAFF. The CDR3, as DNA: TGTGCCACCTTCTCGAGACAGAACACTGAAGCTTTCTTT.

The CDR3 coding sequence is TGTGCCAGCAGTTTGGTAGCAGGGAATCAGCCCCAGCATTTT. It codes for CASSLVAGNQPQHF. V is TRBV28 and J is TRBJ1-5; D might be TRBD1 (5 bases). V was clipped by 3 bases and J by 4 bases, with 10 bases between them. Per germline, CDR1 MDHEN and CDR2 SYDVKM. The CDR3 is 14 amino acids.

This clone has only a few counts. At the DNA level, this CDR3 is encoded by other sequences in the same sample as well. The genes are TRBV5-1 and TRBJ1-2; unclear D gene. The V and J ends lost 0 bases and 8 bases respectively, with 8 bases between them. Germline CDR1 and CDR2: SGHRS and YFSETQ. The CDR3 spans 12 residues. The CDR3 loop is CASSLASEGYTF. As DNA, the CDR3 is TGCGCCAGCAGCTTGGCCTCTGAGGGCTACACCTTC.

The chain joins TRBV7-2 to TRBJ2-1; D possibly corresponds to TRBD1 (5 bases). V was trimmed by 1 base and J by 2 bases, leaving 12 bases between them. This CDR3 has 16 residues. CDR1 is SGHTA and CDR2 is FQGNSA in the germline V gene. CDR3 DNA sequence: TGTGCCAGCAGCTTAGTTCCGGAAGGGGCCTACAATGAGCAGTTCTTC. This sequence encodes CASSLVPEGAYNEQFF.

The chain recombines TRBV27 with TRBJ1-5, with a tentative D call TRBD1 (6 bases). Germline loops: CDR1 MNHEY, CDR2 SMNVEV (reference sequence). This CDR3 region has 13 residues. V lost 8 bases to trimming and J lost 6 bases, with 14 bases between them. The CDR3 DNA reads TGTGCCAGCTCTCTCGACAGGTTTCAGCCCCAGCATTTT. Encoded protein: CASSLDRFQPQHF.

The chain has TRBV7-6 and TRBJ1-1; D may be TRBD1 (5 bases). In germline, CDR1 is SGHVS, CDR2 FNYEAQ. The CDR3 totals 15 residues. The V and J ends lost 2 bases and 1 base respectively, with 11 bases between them. The DNA of the CDR3 is TGTGCCAGCAGCTTAATAAGACAGCCGAACACTGAAGCTTTCTTT. Translating it yields CASSLIRQPNTEAFF.

The chain combines TRBV11-2 with TRBJ1-6, with D unresolved. Germline CDR1 reads SGHAT; CDR2 reads FQNNGV. V gave up 5 bases and J gave up 8 bases, with 13 bases separating them. The CDR3 is made up of 14 amino acids. CDR3 amino acids: CASSQTQWDSPLHF. CDR3 nucleotide sequence: TGTGCCAGCAGCCAGACACAGTGGGATTCACCCCTCCACTTT.

The chain recombines TRBV6-1 with TRBJ2-7, with 12 bases that match TRBD2. CDR1 is MNHNS, CDR2 SASEGT, per germline. The CDR3 contains 13 residues. The J segment lost 3 bases and the V segment lost 7 bases, leaving 1 base of the junction unmatched. CDR3 coding DNA: TGTGCCAGCAAGACTAGCGGGGGCTACGAGCAGTACTTC. This codes for CASKTSGGYEQYF.

This sequence joins TRBV5-1 and TRBJ2-7, with 15 nucleotides matching TRBD2. Trimming took 2 bases from V and 7 from J; bases not matched to a gene: 4. The V gene's germline CDR1 is SGHRS and CDR2 YFSETQ. The length of the CDR3 is 15 residues. The CDR3 loop is CASSFGTSGGYEQYF. CDR3 bases: TGCGCCAGCAGCTTCGGGACTAGCGGGGGGTATGAGCAGTACTTC.

The chain has TRBV11-3 and TRBJ2-2; perhaps TRBD2 as D (5 bases). The ends were cut back, 1 base at V and 3 bases at J, with 15 bases in the middle. Germline CDR1 reads SGHNT; CDR2 reads YENEEA. The CDR3 totals 17 residues. The CDR3 loop is CASSLGPSRGYTGELFF. CDR3 sequence (DNA): TGTGCCAGCAGCTTAGGCCCCTCTCGGGGATACACCGGGGAGCTGTTTTTT.